The 5 T cell receptor beta chains given below trace back to one sample, sequenced in a study of regulatory T cells in long-lasting Graves disease. Time point denoted: newly diagnosed GD, antithyroid drugs for less than 3 months. Generation of the TCR library employed RNA extracted from PBMCs. CDR3-region Arm-PCR and iRepertoire HTBI primers produced the TCR beta libraries. In TCRdb, the multiplex PCR reads were re-called with MiXCR into one record per CDR3 protein. The table shows about 220,000 distinct CDR3 sequences, with roughly 18% occurring only once. The source was peripheral blood mononuclear cells (PBMCs), collected at new diagnosis, from a patient treated with antithyroid drugs. The receptors here all came from a female donor with Graves disease.

This clonotype has at least ten counts. The V gene is TRBV5-1, the J gene TRBJ2-5; 9 bases agree with TRBD2. The CDR3 is 15 amino acids. J gave up 4 bases and V 0 bases, and 4 bases lay outside the gene matches. Germline CDR1 SGHRS, CDR2 YFSETQ. CDR3 sequence reads: CASSLAAGGPETQYF. CDR3 nucleotides: TGCGCCAGCAGCTTGGCCGCGGGAGGGCCAGAGACCCAGTACTTC.

This clonotype is termed medium-sized (0.01 to 0.1%). The chain links TRBV2 to TRBJ1-2; no clear D gene. The germline V gene has CDR1 SNHLY and CDR2 FYNNEI. The CDR3 covers 13 residues. Trimming left V 2 bases short and J 4 bases short, with 8 bases between. This chain's CDR3 is CASSERQTYGYTF. For the CDR3, the DNA is TGTGCCAGCAGTGAACGCCAGACCTATGGCTACACCTTC.

This clonotype was seen at least ten times. The V call is TRBV28, the J call TRBJ1-5; 9 positions agree with TRBD1. The CDR3 runs 16 residues. V lost 3 bases and J lost 0; bases outside the gene matches: 3. The germline CDR1 and CDR2 sequences are MDHEN and SYDVKM. The CDR3 nucleotides are TGTGCCAGCAGTTTGGGGACAGGGTATAGCAATCAGCCCCAGCATTTT. Protein: CASSLGTGYSNQPQHF.

Many counts were recorded for this clonotype. The V gene is TRBV7-9, the J gene TRBJ1-6; a weak D match, TRBD1 (5 bases). Germline-derived CDR1 and CDR2 are SEHNR and FQNEAQ (reference sequence). This CDR3 has 15 residues. Trimming removed 6 bases from V and 7 bases from J, with 16 bases in between. CDR3 amino acids: CASRNTGGGNSPLHF. The CDR3, as DNA: TGTGCCAGCAGGAACACAGGAGGTGGCAATTCACCCCTCCACTTT.

The chain combines TRBV13 with TRBJ2-5, with 8 bases lining up with TRBD2. V was clipped by 4 bases and J by 5 bases; unmatched bases: 9. Germline values: CDR1 PRHDT, CDR2 FYEKMQ (reference sequence). The CDR3 totals 15 residues. CDR3 nucleotides: TGTGCCAGCAGCTACGGGACTAGTTGGGGTGAGACCCAGTACTTC. This translates into CASSYGTSWGETQYF.